This T cell receptor (beta chain) derives from a study of blood T cells in healthy people across ages. The second PCR ran about 6 to 12 cycles with a sample-barcoded 5' primer and J-beta primers. MiXCR was run by TCRdb on the 5' RACE reads, yielding one entry per CDR3 protein. Among 600,000 to 800,000 distinct CDR3 sequences listed, roughly 21% were seen once. The CDR3 is 13 residues long. The V and J ends lost 4 bases and 2 bases respectively, with 7 bases between them. The V gene's germline CDR1 is SGHDN and CDR2 FVKESK. This clonotype was seen a handful of times. This TCR was sampled from a man between 65 and 85 years old in good health. The sample taken for sequencing was blood. J is TRBJ2-3 and V is TRBV14; D gene uncertain. CDR3 DNA: TGTGCCAGCAGCCTCAGGTTCACAGATACGCAGTATTTT. This sequence encodes CASSLRFTDTQYF.